The present T cell receptor (beta chain) was sequenced within a study of T cell changes during pregnancy in multiple sclerosis. Repertoires were generated with immunoSEQ multiplex PCR, while TCRdb's copy carries only in-frame clones and drops some. Of approximately 96,000 clones in the sample, about 91% are singletons; the top ten hold about 2.3%. The CDR3 sequence is 15 residues long. The junction had 7 bases not matched to a gene; V was cut back by 5 bases and J by 8 bases. Germline V CDR1 and CDR2: SEHNR, FQNEAQ (reference sequence). The input for sequencing was peripheral blood, taken after pregnancy. The genes are TRBV7-9 and TRBJ1-3, with TRBD1 matching 12 bases. The TCR originated in a female donor in good health, enrolled as a control in a pregnancy study. This chain's CDR3 is CASSGGTGGVYTIYF. The DNA for the CDR3 is TGTGCCAGCAGCGGCGGGACAGGGGGCGTATACACCATATATTTT.